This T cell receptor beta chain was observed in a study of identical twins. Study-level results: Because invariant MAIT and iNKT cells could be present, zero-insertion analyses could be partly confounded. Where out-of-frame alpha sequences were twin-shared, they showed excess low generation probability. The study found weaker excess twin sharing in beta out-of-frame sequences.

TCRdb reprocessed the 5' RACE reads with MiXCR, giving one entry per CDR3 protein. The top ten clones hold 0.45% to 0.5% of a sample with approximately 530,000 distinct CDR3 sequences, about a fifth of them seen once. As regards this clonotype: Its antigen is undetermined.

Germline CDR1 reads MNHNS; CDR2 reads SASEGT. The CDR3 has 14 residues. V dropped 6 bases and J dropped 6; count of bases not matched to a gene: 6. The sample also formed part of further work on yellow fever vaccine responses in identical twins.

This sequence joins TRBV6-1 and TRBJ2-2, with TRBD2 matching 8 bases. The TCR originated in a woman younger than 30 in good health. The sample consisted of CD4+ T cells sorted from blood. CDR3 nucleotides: TGTGCCAGCAGAGCCCCGGGAGGGTCCGGGGAGCTGTTTTTT. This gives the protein CASRAPGGSGELFF.